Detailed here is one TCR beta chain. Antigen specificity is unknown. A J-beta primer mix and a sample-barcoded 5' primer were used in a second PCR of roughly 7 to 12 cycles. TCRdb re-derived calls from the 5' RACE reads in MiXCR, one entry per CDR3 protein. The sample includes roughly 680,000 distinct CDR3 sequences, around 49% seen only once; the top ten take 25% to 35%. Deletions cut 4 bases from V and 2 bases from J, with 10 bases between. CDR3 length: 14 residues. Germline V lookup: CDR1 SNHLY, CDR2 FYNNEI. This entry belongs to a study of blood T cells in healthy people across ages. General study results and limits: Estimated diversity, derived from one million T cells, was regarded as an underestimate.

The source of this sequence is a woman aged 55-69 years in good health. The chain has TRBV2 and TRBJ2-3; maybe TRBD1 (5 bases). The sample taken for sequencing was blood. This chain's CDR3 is CASSVRQTTDTQYF. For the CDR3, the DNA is TGTGCCAGCAGTGTACGACAGACCACAGATACGCAGTATTTT.